The 12 T cell receptor beta chains presented below share a single source sample, sequenced in a study of neoadjuvant anti-PD-1 for oral cavity cancer. The assay was immunoSEQ multiplex PCR, and TCRdb's table has in-frame clones only and misses some. The profile shows about 14,000 clones, about 67% of them singletons. The material was PBMCs, obtained before nivolumab (anti-PD-1) treatment. Source of these receptors: a person aged 40 to 85 with oral cavity squamous cell carcinoma.

V is TRBV11-2 and J is TRBJ2-1; D unresolved. Germline V gives CDR1 SGHAT, CDR2 FQNNGV. The CDR3 runs to 14 residues. V was pared by 2 bases and J by 2 bases, with 7 bases between. CDR3: CASSLSGTYNEQFF. The DNA of the CDR3 is TGTGCCAGCAGCTTAAGTGGCACCTACAATGAGCAGTTCTTC.

The chain employs TRBV6-1 and TRBJ1-4; weak D call: TRBD1 (6 bases). Trimming left V 5 bases short and J 4 bases short, with 11 bases between. This CDR3 has 14 residues. CDR1 is MNHNS, CDR2 SASEGT, per germline. Here the CDR3 DNA reads TGTGCCAGCAGTCTTCCACAGGGTAATGAAAAACTGTTTTTT. This translates into CASSLPQGNEKLFF.

CDR3 in amino acids: CASSLTSGGNTGELFF. The DNA for the CDR3 is TGTGCCAGCAGCTTAACCAGCGGGGGGAACACCGGGGAGCTGTTTTTT. The chain employs TRBV7-3 and TRBJ2-2; 8 bases match TRBD2. The CDR3 has 16 amino acids. CDR1 and CDR2 from the germline V gene are SGHTA and FQGTGA. The ends lost 0 bases at V and 1 base at J; junction bases unmatched: 1.

This clone was counted a few times. The rearrangement uses TRBV5-1 and TRBJ1-6, with no clear D. Per the germline V gene, CDR1 is SGHRS and CDR2 is YFSETQ. There are 13 residues in the CDR3. Between the trimmed V and J ends, which lost 0 bases and 13 bases, there was a span of 11 bases. The CDR3 DNA sequence: TGCGCCAGCAGCTTGGATTTTACCAATCCCCTCCACTTT. This encodes CASSLDFTNPLHF.

This chain connects TRBV5-1 to TRBJ1-5; D not resolved. Germline values: CDR1 SGHRS, CDR2 YFSETQ. V lost 6 bases and J 2 bases, leaving 12 bases between the germline ends. The CDR3 is 14 residues long. CDR3 amino acids: CASTTVPGNQPQHF. The CDR3, as DNA: TGCGCCAGCACGACGGTGCCGGGCAATCAGCCCCAGCATTTT.

This rearrangement joins TRBV11-2 to TRBJ1-3; D is ambiguous. CDR1 is SGHAT, CDR2 FQNNGV, per germline. V was pared by 4 bases and J by 4 bases, with 14 bases between. This CDR3 comprises 15 residues. The CDR3: CASSSVRGFGNTIYF. CDR3 nucleotides: TGTGCCAGCAGCTCTGTACGCGGGTTCGGAAACACCATATATTTT. Full variable domain (outside the CDR3, taken from reference TRBV11-2 and TRBJ1-3): EAGVAQSPRYKIIEKRQSVAFWCNPISGHATLYWYQQILGQGPKLLIQFQNNGVVDDSQLPKDRFSAERLKGVDSTLKIQPAKLEDSAVYLCASSSVRGFGNTIYFGEGSWLTVV.

The CDR3 coding sequence is TGTGCCAGCTCACCACTCTCAGGGGGCGAGCAGTACTTC. This encodes CASSPLSGGEQYF. V is TRBV18 and J is TRBJ2-7; 7 nucleotides match TRBD1. Germline V lookup: CDR1 KGHSH, CDR2 LQKENI. The CDR3 is 13 residues long. V lost 1 base, J lost 6 bases, and 3 bases stayed unmatched.

The chain joins TRBV9 to TRBJ2-2, with D possibly being TRBD2 (6 bases). V was pared by 1 base and J by 7 bases, with 17 bases between. The CDR3 covers 16 residues. Looked up from germline, CDR1 is SGDLS and CDR2 is YYNGEE. CDR3 in DNA: TGTGCCAGCAGCGTACGAGGGTTAGCGGTTGGCGGGGAGCTGTTTTTT. It specifies CASSVRGLAVGGELFF.

The CDR3, as DNA: TGTGCCAGCAGCAATAGCGGGAGGACCGGGGAGCTGTTTTTT. Translation gives CASSNSGRTGELFF. The rearrangement links TRBV9 to TRBJ2-2; 10 bases line up with TRBD2. Germline CDR1 is SGDLS and CDR2 is YYNGEE. This CDR3 contains 14 residues. V dropped 4 bases and J dropped 5; count of bases not matched to a gene: 2.

The rearrangement uses TRBV7-3 and TRBJ2-3; no clear D. The V end was cut by 4 bases, the J end by 2 bases, with 7 bases between. The germline V gene has CDR1 SGHTA and CDR2 FQGTGA. This CDR3 region has 13 residues. The CDR3 nucleotides read TGTGCCAGCAGCTCGATCACCACAGATACGCAGTATTTT. Translated: CASSSITTDTQYF.

This clone has more than one count but fewer than ten. This chain uses TRBV28 with TRBJ2-7; D is ambiguous. CDR1 MDHEN and CDR2 SYDVKM come from the germline V gene. V was trimmed by 3 bases and J by 2 bases, leaving 8 bases between them. The CDR3 length is 13 residues. The CDR3 is CASSFDAPYEQYF. The CDR3 DNA reads as TGTGCCAGCAGTTTCGATGCTCCCTACGAGCAGTACTTC.

Here the CDR3 reads CASSHRDRAYEQYF. The CDR3 bases are TGTGCCAGCAGCCACCGGGACAGGGCATACGAGCAGTACTTC. The chain is built from TRBV6-6 and TRBJ2-7; TRBD1 agrees at 9 bases. Germline loops: CDR1 MNHNY, CDR2 SVGAGI (reference sequence). V was clipped by 6 bases and J by 4 bases; unmatched bases: 7. The CDR3 is 14 residues long.